These T cell receptor beta chains were read from a single sample in a study of cytomegalovirus exposure and HLA in healthy donors. Using immunoSEQ multiplex PCR, the repertoire was profiled, and TCRdb retains in-frame clones only, with some absent. The table lists 75,000 to 95,000 clones. The sequenced sample consisted of PBMCs. The receptors come from a woman between 55 and 75 years old in good health and CMV-seronegative. Each CDR3 is given with its conserved first and last residue. The order of the fields is clone size, J gene, V gene, D gene, CDR3 DNA, CDR3 protein. The D gene is left open where the match is weak. The size entry is marked missing in some rows and otherwise reads once, few, many or a size class.

>.|TRBJ2-2|TRBV28|TRBD2
TGTGCCAGCACCGGGACTAGCGGGAGGAGCACCGGGGAGCTGTTTTTT
CASTGTSGRSTGELFF
>.|TRBJ2-7|TRBV19|TRBD1
TGTGCCAGTAGTCCGGGACAGGGATCGTTCGAGCAGTACTTC
CASSPGQGSFEQYF
>.|TRBJ2-5|TRBV4-1|TRBD1
TGCGCCAGCAGCCAAGGGACAGGGGGTGTGGAGACCCAGTACTTC
CASSQGTGGVETQYF
>.|TRBJ2-3|TRBV7-8|.
TGTGCCAGCAGCTTAGAGCGGGCAAGCACAGATACGCAGTATTTT
CASSLERASTDTQYF
>.|TRBJ2-1|TRBV27|TRBD2
TGTGCCAGCAAATCTACCGGGCTAGCGGATCCCTACAATGAGCAGTTCTTC
CASKSTGLADPYNEQFF
>.|TRBJ2-4|TRBV15|TRBD1
TGTGCCACCAGCATCCCGACAGGGGAGACAAACATTCAGTACTTC
CATSIPTGETNIQYF
>.|TRBJ2-5|TRBV9|TRBD2
TGTGCCAGCAGCGTCTCTTCTCTAGCGGGAGATTGGGAGACCCAGTACTTC
CASSVSSLAGDWETQYF
>.|TRBJ1-4|TRBV5-1|.
TGCGCCAGCAGCCCGGACAGTCCTAATGAAAAACTGTTTTTT
CASSPDSPNEKLFF
>.|TRBJ2-7|TRBV10-2|TRBD2
TGCGCCAGCAGTGTAGCGGGAGAATTCTACGAGCAGTACTTC
CASSVAGEFYEQYF
>.|TRBJ2-1|TRBV7-2|TRBD2
TGTGCCAGCAGCCGATTTCAGCGGGAGGAGTTCTTC
CASSRFQREEFF
>.|TRBJ2-4|TRBV5-1|TRBD2
TGCGCCAGCAGCTTAGGGCTAGCGGGAGACACAAACATTCAGTACTTC
CASSLGLAGDTNIQYF
>medium-sized|TRBJ1-3|TRBV10-1|.
TGCGCCAGCAGTGGACAGTTGTCCGGAAACACCATATATTTT
CASSGQLSGNTIYF
>.|TRBJ2-7|TRBV7-9|.
TGTGCCAGCAGCTTCCCCTACGGGACACCGGGCGAGCAGTACTTC
CASSFPYGTPGEQYF
>.|TRBJ2-5|TRBV7-7|.
TGTGCTAGCAGCTTAGAGCAGGGAGAGACCCAGTACTTC
CASSLEQGETQYF
>.|TRBJ1-2|TRBV28|TRBD1
TGTGCCAGCAGTTTATTCCGGACAGGGAGGGACTATGGCTACACCTTC
CASSLFRTGRDYGYTF
>.|TRBJ2-3|TRBV27|TRBD2
TGTGCCAGCAGTTTATCCTTTAAGACTAGCGGGAGAACAGATACGCAGTATTTT
CASSLSFKTSGRTDTQYF
>.|TRBJ2-7|TRBV27|TRBD2
TGTGCCAGCAGTTCTAGCGGGAGGACTCGGTACGAGCAGTACTTC
CASSSSGRTRYEQYF
>.|TRBJ2-3|TRBV6-5|.
TGTGCCAGCAAAGCCGACAGGAGAAGCACAGATACGCAGTATTTT
CASKADRRSTDTQYF
>.|TRBJ1-4|TRBV4-1|TRBD1
TGCGCCAGCATGGAGTCGCCGGGACAGGCTGAAAAACTGTTTTTT
CASMESPGQAEKLFF
>.|TRBJ2-2|TRBV5-1|.
TGCGCCAGCAGCTTTACAGGTGACACCGGGGAGCTGTTTTTT
CASSFTGDTGELFF